These T cell receptor beta chains were read from a single sample in a study of blood T cell repertoires in COVID-19. TCRdb's table, derived via immunoSEQ multiplex PCR, lists solely in-frame clones and lacks some. Counted here are approximately 150,000 clones, over 75% occurring once; the ten biggest clones make up less than 2%. Input material: peripheral blood. The receptors were gathered from a man between 70 and 80 years old with acute or convalescent COVID-19. Both conserved end residues are trimmed from each CDR3. Each record gives: CDR3 protein, V gene, J gene.

ASSGSGTEETQY	TRBV11-2	TRBJ2-5
ASSPTTDTQY	TRBV12-3/TRBV12-4	TRBJ2-3
ASSPNRSLH	TRBV12-3/TRBV12-4	TRBJ1-6
ASIPASGSQETQY	TRBV5-1	TRBJ2-5
ARSWGGNQPQH	TRBV5-6	TRBJ1-5
AISESGRGGTDTQY	TRBV10-3	TRBJ2-3
ASSSRGYGNTIY	TRBV6-5	TRBJ1-3
ASSGAGLETQY	TRBV12-3/TRBV12-4	TRBJ2-5
ASSRGQDYGYT	TRBV5-4	TRBJ1-2
ASSGQGLRTDTQY	TRBV2	TRBJ2-3
ASSFVGGGNTIY	TRBV5-5	TRBJ1-3
ASSGQNLEAF	TRBV5-1	TRBJ1-1
ASSRLAGVKNIQY	TRBV4-1	TRBJ2-4
ASSYSIGTEAF	TRBV6-5	TRBJ1-1
ASSSGQGASGELF	TRBV5-1	TRBJ2-2
ASSTGTGLYEQY	TRBV6-5	TRBJ2-7
ASSLSPGGYGELF	TRBV7-7	TRBJ2-2
ASSSDSKRTGELF	TRBV5-4	TRBJ2-2
ASSVDGATYSPLH	TRBV9	TRBJ1-6
ASSLRRRGEAF	TRBV28	TRBJ1-1
ASSSTGAPIYGYT	TRBV28	TRBJ1-2
ASSPGLAGDEQY	TRBV5-4	TRBJ2-7
ASSYRQGDNYGYT	TRBV6-5	TRBJ1-2
ASSPSPGQGEKLF	TRBV16	TRBJ1-4
ASSLAEAVLYEQY	TRBV5-1	TRBJ2-7
ASSSPPSEQY	TRBV28	TRBJ2-7
ATQPGQGAYTEAF	TRBV6-5	TRBJ1-1
ASSLAAGQGNYGYT	TRBV7-2	TRBJ1-2
AWSVFQKRTDTQY	TRBV30	TRBJ2-3
ASSYEGYPNGYT	TRBV6-6	TRBJ1-2
ATSRDRSSYNEQF	TRBV15	TRBJ2-1
ASSFIAGGSTDTQY	TRBV5-4	TRBJ2-3
ASSFEGTVNYGYT	TRBV5-1	TRBJ1-2
ASSEEQGRFIYNSPLH	TRBV6-1	TRBJ1-6
ASSYDGTSAEQY	TRBV6-5	TRBJ2-7
ASSRLDRSSYNSPLH	TRBV18	TRBJ1-6
ASRREVEKLF	TRBV6-5	TRBJ1-4
ASSLSQNTEAF	TRBV7-2	TRBJ1-1
ASRSGGHPNEQF	TRBV6-4	TRBJ2-1
ASSLAQDQPQH	TRBV11-2	TRBJ1-5
ASSPGGDYGYT	TRBV3-1/TRBV3-2	TRBJ1-2
ASSQGPRAGALQKGGYT	TRBV3-1/TRBV3-2	TRBJ1-2
ASSSERGSPLH	TRBV7-9	TRBJ1-6
ASSLIAGGAPLSNQPQH	TRBV5-8	TRBJ1-5
ASSLTGTTNTGELF	TRBV5-1	TRBJ2-2
ASSFSPFPADTQY	TRBV11-2	TRBJ2-3
ASSLSAGERGYT	TRBV5-6	TRBJ1-2
ASSLSVGAQETQY	TRBV5-6	TRBJ2-5
ASSPGTGGSQPQH	TRBV18	TRBJ1-5
ASSQESASGRGNEQF	TRBV3-1/TRBV3-2	TRBJ2-1
ASSSRATNEKLF	TRBV5-1	TRBJ1-4
ASSRTPMNTEAF	TRBV6-5	TRBJ1-1
ASSQGQGGSGANVLT	TRBV9	TRBJ2-6
ASTAGPGGYT	TRBV6-5	TRBJ1-2
ASSLTRGEGDTQY	TRBV7-3	TRBJ2-3
ASSSGQGQETQY	TRBV5-1	TRBJ2-5
ASSLDRDNSPLH	TRBV18	TRBJ1-6